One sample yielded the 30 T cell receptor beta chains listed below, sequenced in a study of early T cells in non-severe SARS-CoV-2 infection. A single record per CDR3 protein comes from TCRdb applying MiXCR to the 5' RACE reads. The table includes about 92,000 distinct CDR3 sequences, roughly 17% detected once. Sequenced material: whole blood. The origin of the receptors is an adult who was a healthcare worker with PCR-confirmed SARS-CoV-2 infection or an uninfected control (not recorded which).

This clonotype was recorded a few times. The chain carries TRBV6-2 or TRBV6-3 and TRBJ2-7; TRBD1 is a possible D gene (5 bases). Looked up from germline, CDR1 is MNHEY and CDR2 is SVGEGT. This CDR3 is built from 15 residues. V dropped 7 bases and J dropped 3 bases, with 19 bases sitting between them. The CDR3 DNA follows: TGTGCCAGCAACGGACAATCTCCAAACGACTACGAGCAGTACTTC. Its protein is CASNGQSPNDYEQYF.

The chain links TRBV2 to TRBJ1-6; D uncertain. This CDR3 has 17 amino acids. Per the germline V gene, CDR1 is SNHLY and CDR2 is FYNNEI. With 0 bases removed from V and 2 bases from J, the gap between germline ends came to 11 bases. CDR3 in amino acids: CASSEAAGGTYNSPLHF. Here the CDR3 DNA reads TGTGCCAGCAGTGAAGCGGCGGGTGGCACCTATAATTCACCCCTCCACTTT.

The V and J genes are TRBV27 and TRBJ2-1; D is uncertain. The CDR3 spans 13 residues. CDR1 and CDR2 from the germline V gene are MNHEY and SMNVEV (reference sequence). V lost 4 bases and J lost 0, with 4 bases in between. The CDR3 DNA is TGTGCCAGCAGTTGGAACTCCTACAATGAGCAGTTCTTC. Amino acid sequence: CASSWNSYNEQFF.

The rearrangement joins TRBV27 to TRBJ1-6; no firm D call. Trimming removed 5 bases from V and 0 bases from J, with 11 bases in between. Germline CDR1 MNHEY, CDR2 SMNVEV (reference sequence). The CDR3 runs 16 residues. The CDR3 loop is CASSPGPSSYNSPLHF. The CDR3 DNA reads TGTGCCAGCAGTCCCGGACCGAGCTCCTATAATTCACCCCTCCACTTT.

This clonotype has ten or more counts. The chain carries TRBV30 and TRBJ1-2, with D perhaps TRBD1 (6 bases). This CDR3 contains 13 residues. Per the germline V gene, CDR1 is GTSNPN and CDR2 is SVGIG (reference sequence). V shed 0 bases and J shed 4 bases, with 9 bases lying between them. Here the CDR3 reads CAWSVRGPYGYTF. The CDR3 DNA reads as TGTGCCTGGAGTGTACGGGGGCCCTATGGCTACACCTTC.

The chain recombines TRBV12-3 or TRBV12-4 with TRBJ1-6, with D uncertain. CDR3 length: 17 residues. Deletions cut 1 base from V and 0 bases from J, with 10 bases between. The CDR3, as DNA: TGTGCCAGCAGTTTAGGTCACAAGAGCTCCTATAATTCACCCCTCCACTTT. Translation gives CASSLGHKSSYNSPLHF.

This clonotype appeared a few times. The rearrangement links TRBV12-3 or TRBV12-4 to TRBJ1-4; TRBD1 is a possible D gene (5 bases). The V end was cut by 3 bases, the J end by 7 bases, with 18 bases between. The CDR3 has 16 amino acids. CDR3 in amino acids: CASSFGSWGVREKLFF. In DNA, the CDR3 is TGTGCCAGCAGTTTTGGATCTTGGGGGGTTCGTGAAAAACTGTTTTTT.

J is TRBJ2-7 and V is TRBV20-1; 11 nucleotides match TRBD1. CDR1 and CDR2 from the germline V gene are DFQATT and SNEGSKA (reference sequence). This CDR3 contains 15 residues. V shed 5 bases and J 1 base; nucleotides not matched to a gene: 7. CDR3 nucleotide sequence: TGCAGTGCTGGGACCGGGACAGGGGGATCCTACGAGCAGTACTTC. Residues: CSAGTGTGGSYEQYF.

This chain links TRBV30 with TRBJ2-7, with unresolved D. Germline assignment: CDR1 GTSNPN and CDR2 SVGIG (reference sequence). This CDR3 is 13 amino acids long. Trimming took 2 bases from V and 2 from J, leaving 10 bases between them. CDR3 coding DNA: TGTGCCTGGAGTCTGGGTTCAACCTACGAGCAGTACTTC. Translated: CAWSLGSTYEQYF.

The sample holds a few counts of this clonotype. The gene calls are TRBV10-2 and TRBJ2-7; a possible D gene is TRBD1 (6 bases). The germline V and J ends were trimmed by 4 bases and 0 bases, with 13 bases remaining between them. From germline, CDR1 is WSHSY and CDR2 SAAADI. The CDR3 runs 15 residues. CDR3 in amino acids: CASSAFPDSSYEQYF. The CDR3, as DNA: TGCGCCAGCAGTGCCTTTCCGGACAGCTCCTACGAGCAGTACTTC.

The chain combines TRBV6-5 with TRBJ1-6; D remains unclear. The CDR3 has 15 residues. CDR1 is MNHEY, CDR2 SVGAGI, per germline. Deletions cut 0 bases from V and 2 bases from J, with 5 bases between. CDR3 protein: CASSYSMAYNSPLHF. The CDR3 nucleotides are TGTGCCAGCAGTTACTCGATGGCCTATAATTCACCCCTCCACTTT.

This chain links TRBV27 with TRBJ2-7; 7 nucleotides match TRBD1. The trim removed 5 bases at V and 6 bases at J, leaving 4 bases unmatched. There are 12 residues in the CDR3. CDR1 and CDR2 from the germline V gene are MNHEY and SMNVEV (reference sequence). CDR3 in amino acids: CASSRQGSEQYF. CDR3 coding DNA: TGTGCCAGCAGTAGACAGGGTTCCGAGCAGTACTTC.

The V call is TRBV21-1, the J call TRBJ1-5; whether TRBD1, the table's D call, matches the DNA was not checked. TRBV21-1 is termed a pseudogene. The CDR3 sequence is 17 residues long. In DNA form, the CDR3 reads TGTGCCAGCAGCAAAGGGCCAGGGCGAGCGGGCAATCAGCCCCAGCATTTT. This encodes CASSKGPGRAGNQPQHF.

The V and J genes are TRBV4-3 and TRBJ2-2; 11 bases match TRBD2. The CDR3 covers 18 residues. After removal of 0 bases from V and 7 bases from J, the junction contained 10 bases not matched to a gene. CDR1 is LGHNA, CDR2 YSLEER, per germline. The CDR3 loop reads CASSQDLPQGLAGGELFF. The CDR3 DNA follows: TGCGCCAGCAGCCAAGATCTCCCCCAAGGACTAGCGGGCGGGGAGCTGTTTTTT.

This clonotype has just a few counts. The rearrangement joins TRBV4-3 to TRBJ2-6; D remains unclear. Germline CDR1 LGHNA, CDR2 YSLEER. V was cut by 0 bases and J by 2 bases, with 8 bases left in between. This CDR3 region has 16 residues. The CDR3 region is CASSQDTGTGANVLTF. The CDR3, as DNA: TGCGCCAGCAGCCAAGATACCGGAACTGGGGCCAACGTCCTGACTTTC.

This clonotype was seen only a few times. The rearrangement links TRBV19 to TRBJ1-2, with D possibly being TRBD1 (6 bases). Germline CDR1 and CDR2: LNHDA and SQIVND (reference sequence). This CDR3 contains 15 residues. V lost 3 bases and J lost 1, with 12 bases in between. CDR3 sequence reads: CASSMAGALNYGYTF. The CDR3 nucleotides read TGTGCCAGTAGTATGGCAGGGGCACTTAACTATGGCTACACCTTC. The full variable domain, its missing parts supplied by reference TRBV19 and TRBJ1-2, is DGGITQSPKYLFRKEGQNVTLSCEQNLNHDAMYWYRQDPGQGLRLIYYSQIVNDFQKGDIAEGYSVSREKKESFPLTVTSAQKNPTAFYLCASSMAGALNYGYTFGSGTRLTVV.

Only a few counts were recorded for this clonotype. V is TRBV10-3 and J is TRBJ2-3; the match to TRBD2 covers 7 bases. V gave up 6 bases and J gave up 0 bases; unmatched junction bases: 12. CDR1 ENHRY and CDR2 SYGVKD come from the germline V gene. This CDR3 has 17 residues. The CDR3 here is CAIRPLWASGSTDTQYF. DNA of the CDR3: TGTGCCATCAGACCCCTTTGGGCTAGCGGAAGCACAGATACGCAGTATTTT.

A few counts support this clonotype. The CDR3 here is CASEGTWGPVSYEQYF. The DNA for the CDR3 is TGTGCCAGTGAAGGAACCTGGGGGCCAGTCTCCTACGAGCAGTACTTC. V and J are TRBV28 and TRBJ2-7, with D perhaps matching TRBD1 (6 bases). The CDR3 spans 16 residues. In germline, CDR1 is MDHEN, CDR2 SYDVKM. The V and J ends lost 9 bases and 0 bases respectively, with 21 bases between them. Variable domain in full (rest from reference TRBV28 and TRBJ2-7): DVKVTQSSRYLVKRTGEKVFLECVQDMDHENMFWYRQDPGLGLRLIYFSYDVKMKEKGDIPEGYSVSREKKERFSLILESASTNQTSMYLCASEGTWGPVSYEQYFGPGTRLTVT.

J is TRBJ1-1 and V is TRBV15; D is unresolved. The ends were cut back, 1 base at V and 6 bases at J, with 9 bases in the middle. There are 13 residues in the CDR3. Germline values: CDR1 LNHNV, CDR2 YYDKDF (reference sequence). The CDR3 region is CATSRGYAAEAFF. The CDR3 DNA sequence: TGTGCCACCAGCAGAGGCTATGCAGCTGAAGCTTTCTTT.

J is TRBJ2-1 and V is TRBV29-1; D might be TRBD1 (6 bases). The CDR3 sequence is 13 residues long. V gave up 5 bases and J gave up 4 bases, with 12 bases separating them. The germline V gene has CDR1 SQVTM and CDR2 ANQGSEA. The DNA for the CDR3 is TGCAGCGTTTCGCAGGGGCTATACAATGAGCAGTTCTTC. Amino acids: CSVSQGLYNEQFF.

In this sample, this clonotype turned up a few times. The CDR3 loop is CASSLGGIGYGYTF. The DNA for the CDR3 is TGTGCCAGCAGTTTAGGGGGGATTGGCTATGGCTACACCTTC. The V call is TRBV28, the J call TRBJ1-2, with a weak D call TRBD1 (5 bases). Trimming removed 2 bases from V and 4 bases from J, with 11 bases in between. CDR1 and CDR2 (germline): MDHEN, SYDVKM. CDR3 length equals 14 residues.

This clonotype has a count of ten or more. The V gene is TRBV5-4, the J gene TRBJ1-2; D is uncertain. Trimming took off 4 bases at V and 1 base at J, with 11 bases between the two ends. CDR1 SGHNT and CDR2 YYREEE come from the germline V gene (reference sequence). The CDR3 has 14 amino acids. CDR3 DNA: TGTGCCAGCAGCCCCCCGGGTTTTAACTATGGCTACACCTTC. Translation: CASSPPGFNYGYTF.

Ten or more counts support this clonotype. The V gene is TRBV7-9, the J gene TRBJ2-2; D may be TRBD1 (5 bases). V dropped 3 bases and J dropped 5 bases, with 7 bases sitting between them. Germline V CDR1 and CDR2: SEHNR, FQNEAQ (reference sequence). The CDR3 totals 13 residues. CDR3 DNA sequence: TGTGCCAGCAGCTTTAGGGGAACCGGGGAGCTGTTTTTT. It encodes CASSFRGTGELFF.

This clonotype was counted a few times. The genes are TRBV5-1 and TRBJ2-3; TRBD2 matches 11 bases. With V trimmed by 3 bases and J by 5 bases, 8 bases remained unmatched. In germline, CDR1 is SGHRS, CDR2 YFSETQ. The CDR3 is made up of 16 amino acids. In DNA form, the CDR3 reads TGCGCCAGCAGCTCGTCTCTAGCGGGGGGAGGAGATACGCAGTATTTT. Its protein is CASSSSLAGGGDTQYF.

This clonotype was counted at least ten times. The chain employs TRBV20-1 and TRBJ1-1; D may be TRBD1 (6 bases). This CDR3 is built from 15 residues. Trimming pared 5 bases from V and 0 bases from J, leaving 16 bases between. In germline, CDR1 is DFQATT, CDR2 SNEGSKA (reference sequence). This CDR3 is CSARSRGQMNTEAFF. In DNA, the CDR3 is TGCAGTGCTCGAAGCAGGGGCCAGATGAACACTGAAGCTTTCTTT.

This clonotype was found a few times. The CDR3 sequence: CSVQGAATNEKLFF. The CDR3 nucleotides read TGCAGCGTCCAGGGAGCCGCAACTAATGAAAAACTGTTTTTT. The V call is TRBV29-1, the J call TRBJ1-4, with D maybe TRBD1 (5 bases). The CDR3 has 14 residues. CDR1 is SQVTM, CDR2 ANQGSEA, per germline. The V end lost 6 bases, the J end lost 0 bases, and 11 bases lay between the germline ends.

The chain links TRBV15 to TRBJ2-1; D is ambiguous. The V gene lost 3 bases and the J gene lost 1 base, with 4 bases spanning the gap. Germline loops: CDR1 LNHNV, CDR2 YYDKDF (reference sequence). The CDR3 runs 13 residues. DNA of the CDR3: TGTGCCACCAGCAGCAAGTCCTACAATGAGCAGTTCTTC. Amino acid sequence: CATSSKSYNEQFF.

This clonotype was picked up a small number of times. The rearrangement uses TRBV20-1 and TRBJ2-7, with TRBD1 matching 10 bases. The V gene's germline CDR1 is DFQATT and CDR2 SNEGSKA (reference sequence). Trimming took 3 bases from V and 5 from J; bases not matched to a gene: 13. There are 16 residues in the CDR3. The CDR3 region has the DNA TGCAGTGCTAGGAGGGGGCCGGGACAGGGGTGGAACGAGCAGTACTTC. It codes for CSARRGPGQGWNEQYF.

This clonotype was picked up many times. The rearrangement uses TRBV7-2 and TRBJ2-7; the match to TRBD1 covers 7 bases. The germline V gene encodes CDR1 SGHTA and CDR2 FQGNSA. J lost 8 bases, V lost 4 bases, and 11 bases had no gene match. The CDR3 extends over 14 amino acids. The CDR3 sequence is CASSSGQSYGQQYF. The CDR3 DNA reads TGTGCCAGCAGCTCGGGACAGTCATACGGGCAGCAGTACTTC.

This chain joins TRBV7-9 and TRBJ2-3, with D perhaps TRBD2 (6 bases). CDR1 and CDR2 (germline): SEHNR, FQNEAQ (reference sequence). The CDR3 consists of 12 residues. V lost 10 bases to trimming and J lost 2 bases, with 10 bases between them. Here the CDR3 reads CAMGEATDTQYF. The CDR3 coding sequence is TGTGCCATGGGGGAGGCCACAGATACGCAGTATTTT.